This T cell receptor (beta chain) originates from a study of T cell responses to AZD1222 COVID-19 vaccine. Notes on the study in general: Seropositivity was recorded at baseline in only 5 or 6 AZD1222 recipients.

A note on this clone: Its antigen is undetermined.

Some clones are missing from TCRdb's copy, which holds only in-frame ones; the method was immunoSEQ multiplex PCR. The table lists around 80,000 clones, 70% to 90% of them singletons. The CDR3 has 15 amino acids. J was trimmed by 3 bases and V by 4 bases; bases with no gene match: 8. Germline lookup yields CDR1 MGHRA and CDR2 YSYEKL. The sample consisted of peripheral blood, taken 28 days after the second AZD1222 dose. The origin of this receptor is an adult who received the AZD1222 COVID-19 vaccine. The chain is built from TRBV4-1 and TRBJ2-7, with 8 positions matching TRBD1. The CDR3 is CASSPNYGQGYEQYF. The DNA for the CDR3 is TGCGCCAGCAGCCCTAATTATGGACAGGGCTACGAGCAGTACTTC.